A single sample is the source of the 18 T cell receptor beta chains below, sequenced in a study of blood T cell repertoires in COVID-19. Some clones are missing from TCRdb's copy, which holds only in-frame ones; the method was immunoSEQ multiplex PCR. The data contain approximately 100,000 clones, roughly 84% of them singletons. The sequenced material came from peripheral blood. Receptors were obtained from a human donor in a cohort sampled during active COVID-19.

DNA for the CDR3: TGTGCCAGCAGCCACCCTAGCTACGAGCAGTACTTC. It yields the protein CASSHPSYEQYF. J is TRBJ2-7 and V is TRBV7-9; D not resolved. Germline V gives CDR1 SEHNR, CDR2 FQNEAQ (reference sequence). The germline V and J ends were trimmed by 5 bases and 3 bases, with 8 bases remaining between them. The CDR3 is 12 residues long.

The genes are TRBV28 and TRBJ2-5; TRBD2 aligns across 8 bases. The CDR3 has 17 amino acids. Germline V gene data show CDR1 as MDHEN and CDR2 as SYDVKM. V lost 3 bases, J lost 1 base, and 10 bases stayed unmatched. DNA for the CDR3: TGTGCCAGCAGTTTTTGGGATCTAGCGGGCGCCCAAGAGACCCAGTACTTC. The encoded protein is CASSFWDLAGAQETQYF.

V and J are TRBV7-2 and TRBJ2-2, with 14 bases matching TRBD2. The CDR3 consists of 20 residues. Germline lookup yields CDR1 SGHTA and CDR2 FQGNSA. V dropped 4 bases and J dropped 0; count of bases not matched to a gene: 10. CDR3: CASSSAGTSGGFTNTGELFF. As DNA, the CDR3 is TGTGCCAGCAGCTCAGCCGGGACTAGCGGGGGATTCACGAACACCGGGGAGCTGTTTTTT.

This chain joins TRBV7-2 and TRBJ2-5; 8 positions match TRBD2. Unmatched junction bases numbered 8, after V lost 1 base and J lost 10 bases. Germline CDR1 is SGHTA and CDR2 is FQGNSA. The CDR3 loop spans 14 amino acids. CDR3 sequence (DNA): TGTGCCAGCAGCTTAGAGGTGCGACGGGAGGGCCAGTACTTC. Amino acids: CASSLEVRREGQYF.

CDR3 DNA: TGTGCCACCAGCGTGGGCCGGACTAATGAAAAACTGTTTTTT. Protein: CATSVGRTNEKLFF. This rearrangement joins TRBV15 to TRBJ1-4, with no clear D. Germline values: CDR1 LNHNV, CDR2 YYDKDF (reference sequence). CDR3 length equals 14 residues. V shed 5 bases and J shed 2 bases, with 9 bases lying between them.

The chain recombines TRBV19 with TRBJ2-1; 7 bases line up with TRBD2. Germline V gene lookup returns CDR1 LNHDA and CDR2 SQIVND (reference sequence). V shed 6 bases and J 6 bases; nucleotides not matched to a gene: 11. This CDR3 has 15 residues. This chain's CDR3 is CASRSPTSHLNEQFF. DNA for the CDR3: TGTGCCAGTAGAAGTCCGACTAGCCACCTCAATGAGCAGTTCTTC.

This sequence joins TRBV21-1 and TRBJ1-1; the tabulated D call, TRBD1, remains unverified against the DNA. TRBV21-1 corresponds to a pseudogene. The CDR3 has 16 amino acids. CDR3 in DNA: TGTGCCAGCATCGAGGAGCCAAGGGGAATGAACACTGAAGCTTTCTTT. Translating it yields CASIEEPRGMNTEAFF.

The sample holds a few counts of this clone. The chain combines TRBV27 with TRBJ2-3; 7 nucleotides agree with TRBD1. This CDR3 has 15 amino acids. Trimming at V came to 6 bases and at J to 3 bases, leaving 9 bases not matched to a gene. The germline V gene has CDR1 MNHEY and CDR2 SMNVEV (reference sequence). The CDR3 sequence: CASRIDRVRTDTQYF. CDR3 bases: TGTGCCAGCAGAATAGACAGGGTGAGGACAGATACGCAGTATTTT.

V and J are TRBV2 and TRBJ1-5; D uncertain. This CDR3 is 12 amino acids long. Germline V gives CDR1 SNHLY, CDR2 FYNNEI. Trimming took off 2 bases at V and 9 bases at J, with 8 bases between the two ends. The CDR3 DNA reads TGTGCCAGCAGTGAAACGGCGGCGCCCCAGCATTTT. Translation gives CASSETAAPQHF.

The V and J genes are TRBV9 and TRBJ2-3; D is unclear. This CDR3 region has 16 residues. V was clipped by 1 base and J by 6 bases, with 18 bases between them. Germline lookup yields CDR1 SGDLS and CDR2 YYNGEE. The CDR3 reads CASSVTTSPRRDTQYF. As DNA, the CDR3 is TGTGCCAGCAGCGTAACGACTTCCCCTCGTAGGGATACGCAGTATTTT.

The chain combines TRBV30 with TRBJ2-5; 10 bases fit TRBD1. V lost 4 bases to trimming and J lost 4 bases; unmatched junction nucleotides: 9. This CDR3 region has 15 residues. Germline lookup yields CDR1 GTSNPN and CDR2 SVGIG (reference sequence). The CDR3 loop reads CAWNPGTGEGETQYF. The CDR3 DNA reads TGTGCCTGGAATCCCGGGACAGGGGAGGGAGAGACCCAGTACTTC.

V usage is TRBV10-1 and J usage is TRBJ2-7; the D gene is possibly TRBD2 (6 bases). This CDR3 has 14 amino acids. Germline assignment: CDR1 WNHNN and CDR2 SYGVQD (reference sequence). Deletions cut 2 bases from V and 4 bases from J, with 12 bases between. DNA of the CDR3: TGCGCCAGCAGTGAGGGAATAGCGGCTTACGAGCAGTACTTC. It is translated as CASSEGIAAYEQYF.

This chain uses TRBV5-1 with TRBJ2-3, with 10 bases fitting TRBD2. Germline V gene data show CDR1 as SGHRS and CDR2 as YFSETQ. This CDR3 has 18 residues. The trim removed 4 bases at V and 1 base at J, leaving 12 bases unmatched. CDR3 residues: CASSPTGSGGFGTDTQYF. In DNA, the CDR3 is TGCGCCAGCAGCCCCACTGGTAGCGGGGGGTTTGGCACAGATACGCAGTATTTT.

The chain combines TRBV5-1 with TRBJ2-7; D possibly corresponds to TRBD2 (6 bases). V lost 4 bases and J lost 3, with 14 bases in between. The CDR3 has 14 amino acids. Germline V gene lookup returns CDR1 SGHRS and CDR2 YFSETQ. The CDR3 DNA is TGCGCCAGCAGCCCCCGGGAGTCCGGCTACGAGCAGTACTTC. Amino acids: CASSPRESGYEQYF.

The CDR3, as DNA: TGTGCCAGCAGTCGGACAGGGGGAACCTACGAGCAGTACTTC. Translated, it gives CASSRTGGTYEQYF. This rearrangement joins TRBV19 to TRBJ2-7, with 10 nucleotides matching TRBD1. This CDR3 spans 14 amino acids. Germline V lookup: CDR1 LNHDA, CDR2 SQIVND (reference sequence). V lost 9 bases, J lost 2 bases, and 7 bases stayed unmatched.

V gene TRBV6-5 combines with J gene TRBJ1-2; 7 nucleotides line up with TRBD1. The CDR3 loop spans 13 amino acids. J was trimmed by 8 bases and V by 0 bases; bases with no gene match: 3. Germline assignment: CDR1 MNHEY and CDR2 SVGAGI. For the CDR3, the DNA is TGTGCCAGCAGTTACTCGACAGGGAACGGCTACACCTTC. Translation gives CASSYSTGNGYTF.

The genes are TRBV9 and TRBJ2-6; a weak D match, TRBD1 (5 bases). The CDR3 runs to 15 residues. Trimming removed 0 bases at V and 4 bases at J, with 8 bases between. The germline CDR1 and CDR2 sequences are SGDLS and YYNGEE. The CDR3: CASSVEQDGANVLTF. As DNA, the CDR3 is TGTGCCAGCAGCGTAGAACAGGACGGGGCCAACGTCCTGACTTTC.

The chain recombines TRBV7-2 with TRBJ2-2; D may be TRBD1 (6 bases). Deletions cut 0 bases from V and 4 bases from J, with 9 bases between. The CDR3 length is 15 residues. Germline CDR1 SGHTA, CDR2 FQGNSA. This chain's CDR3 is CASSLAARGTGELFF. The CDR3 coding sequence is TGTGCCAGCAGCTTAGCGGCCAGGGGCACCGGGGAGCTGTTTTTT.